These T cell receptor beta chains were read from a single sample in a study of siplizumab effects on memory and regulatory T cells. Some clones are missing from TCRdb's copy, which holds only in-frame ones; the method was immunoSEQ multiplex PCR. The sample yields about 85,000 clones, over 90% seen once. Source material: CD8+ T cells sorted from blood. The receptors derive from a human donor in good health. Both conserved end residues are part of each CDR3. Fields, in order: V gene, J gene, CDR3 length, CDR3 protein.

v_call: TRBV27
j_call: TRBJ1-5
cdr3_length: 15
cdr3_aa: CASSLSGGRNQPQHF

v_call: TRBV11-2
j_call: TRBJ2-1
cdr3_length: 16
cdr3_aa: CASSSNQGHRKDEQFF

v_call: TRBV7-3
j_call: TRBJ2-3
cdr3_length: 15
cdr3_aa: CASSLLAGGTDTQYF

v_call: TRBV19
j_call: TRBJ1-5
cdr3_length: 13
cdr3_aa: CASDRGGNQPQHF

v_call: TRBV28
j_call: TRBJ1-1
cdr3_length: 13
cdr3_aa: CATTIGLGTEAFF

v_call: TRBV29-1
j_call: TRBJ1-3
cdr3_length: 15
cdr3_aa: CSVKLTLSSGNTIYF

v_call: TRBV6-5
j_call: TRBJ2-7
cdr3_length: 16
cdr3_aa: CASSYSSGSLSYEQYF

v_call: TRBV7-9
j_call: TRBJ2-7
cdr3_length: 13
cdr3_aa: CASSFGGHYEQYF

v_call: TRBV29-1
j_call: TRBJ1-1
cdr3_length: 15
cdr3_aa: CSVLLFPGQPTEAFF

v_call: TRBV5-1
j_call: TRBJ2-1
cdr3_length: 12
cdr3_aa: CASSNSANEQFF

v_call: TRBV9
j_call: TRBJ1-2
cdr3_length: 12
cdr3_aa: CASSGDRARYTF

v_call: TRBV11-2
j_call: TRBJ1-5
cdr3_length: 15
cdr3_aa: CASSLGTGSNQPQHF

v_call: TRBV7-9
j_call: TRBJ1-5
cdr3_length: 13
cdr3_aa: CASSRVPDQPQHF

v_call: TRBV11-2
j_call: TRBJ1-1
cdr3_length: 13
cdr3_aa: CATRQGGGTEAFF

v_call: TRBV9
j_call: TRBJ1-4
cdr3_length: 17
cdr3_aa: CASSASKDLPPNEKLFF

v_call: TRBV11-2
j_call: TRBJ2-7
cdr3_length: 15
cdr3_aa: CASSFELAAIYEQYF

v_call: TRBV7-9
j_call: TRBJ2-1
cdr3_length: 14
cdr3_aa: CASSLGRQDNEQFF

v_call: TRBV10-1
j_call: TRBJ2-1
cdr3_length: 14
cdr3_aa: CASSFQREGSEQFF

v_call: TRBV27
j_call: TRBJ2-7
cdr3_length: 14
cdr3_aa: CASSHGGGGYEQYF

v_call: TRBV6-5
j_call: TRBJ1-6
cdr3_length: 16
cdr3_aa: CASSYSTTGPNSPLHF

v_call: TRBV19
j_call: TRBJ2-1
cdr3_length: 18
cdr3_aa: CASSRDLVGGNSYNEQFF

v_call: TRBV19
j_call: TRBJ2-7
cdr3_length: 14
cdr3_aa: CASSHSAGGYEQYF

v_call: TRBV5-1
j_call: TRBJ1-2
cdr3_length: 14
cdr3_aa: CASSLETGDYGYTF

v_call: TRBV6-5
j_call: TRBJ1-2
cdr3_length: 11
cdr3_aa: CASTEGDGYTF

v_call: TRBV4-1
j_call: TRBJ2-5
cdr3_length: 17
cdr3_aa: CASSQGGSGRAPETQYF

v_call: TRBV29-1
j_call: TRBJ2-3
cdr3_length: 16
cdr3_aa: CSTLGTSGSEADTQYF

v_call: TRBV19
j_call: TRBJ1-1
cdr3_length: 15
cdr3_aa: CASVETALPHTEAFF

v_call: TRBV4-2
j_call: TRBJ2-3
cdr3_length: 15
cdr3_aa: CASSQDKGMGDTQYF

v_call: TRBV7-9
j_call: TRBJ2-5
cdr3_length: 16
cdr3_aa: CASRPPTSGRGETQYF

v_call: TRBV6-5
j_call: TRBJ1-1
cdr3_length: 11
cdr3_aa: CASTGVTEAFF

v_call: TRBV19
j_call: TRBJ1-2
cdr3_length: 13
cdr3_aa: CASSPVSNYGYTF

v_call: TRBV9
j_call: TRBJ2-1
cdr3_length: 14
cdr3_aa: CASSVGDSYNEQFF

v_call: TRBV5-6
j_call: TRBJ1-5
cdr3_length: 14
cdr3_aa: CASSLWGGNQPQHF

v_call: TRBV20-1
j_call: TRBJ2-1
cdr3_length: 11
cdr3_aa: CSPRGESEQFF

v_call: TRBV19
j_call: TRBJ1-1
cdr3_length: 15
cdr3_aa: CASRNIRVKNTEAFF

v_call: TRBV6-4
j_call: TRBJ1-1
cdr3_length: 16
cdr3_aa: CASSEPYRDMNTEAFF

v_call: TRBV10-1
j_call: TRBJ2-1
cdr3_length: 15
cdr3_aa: CASSGQESSYNEQFF

v_call: TRBV7-8
j_call: TRBJ1-5
cdr3_length: 12
cdr3_aa: CASSIPGQPQHF

v_call: TRBV9
j_call: TRBJ2-3
cdr3_length: 16
cdr3_aa: CASSVGSGRSGHTQYF

v_call: TRBV11-2
j_call: TRBJ2-1
cdr3_length: 16
cdr3_aa: CASSLVWTSHLIEQFF

v_call: TRBV7-9
j_call: TRBJ2-7
cdr3_length: 15
cdr3_aa: CASSLNSGIFYEQYF

v_call: TRBV19
j_call: TRBJ2-2
cdr3_length: 13
cdr3_aa: CASRGQNTGELFF

v_call: TRBV6-5
j_call: TRBJ2-1
cdr3_length: 15
cdr3_aa: CASSYSRTSGRGQFF

v_call: TRBV7-9
j_call: TRBJ2-7
cdr3_length: 13
cdr3_aa: CASSGQDSYEQYF

v_call: TRBV15
j_call: TRBJ1-2
cdr3_length: 15
cdr3_aa: CATSRDRGRAEGYTF

v_call: TRBV14
j_call: TRBJ1-1
cdr3_length: 15
cdr3_aa: CASSQVRGDYTEAFF

v_call: TRBV30
j_call: TRBJ1-1
cdr3_length: 15
cdr3_aa: CAWSVGYGQNTEAFF

v_call: TRBV28
j_call: TRBJ2-1
cdr3_length: 16
cdr3_aa: CASSSVAESSYNEQFF

v_call: TRBV27
j_call: TRBJ2-7
cdr3_length: 12
cdr3_aa: CASSVQGYEQYF

v_call: TRBV27
j_call: TRBJ2-6
cdr3_length: 17
cdr3_aa: CASSRQGSNSGANVLTF

v_call: TRBV16
j_call: TRBJ2-4
cdr3_length: 13
cdr3_aa: CASSQSGTNIQYF

v_call: TRBV16
j_call: TRBJ1-1
cdr3_length: 14
cdr3_aa: CASSQSSTALEAFF

v_call: TRBV11-2
j_call: TRBJ2-2
cdr3_length: 14
cdr3_aa: CASSLEEVAGELFF

v_call: TRBV5-1
j_call: TRBJ1-4
cdr3_length: 11
cdr3_aa: CASSVGGELFF

v_call: TRBV9
j_call: TRBJ2-4
cdr3_length: 17
cdr3_aa: CASSDPTSGRAKNIQYF

v_call: TRBV28
j_call: TRBJ2-3
cdr3_length: 12
cdr3_aa: CASSWGTDTQYF

v_call: TRBV28
j_call: TRBJ2-2
cdr3_length: 15
cdr3_aa: CASSLIPRNTGELFF

v_call: TRBV19
j_call: TRBJ2-2
cdr3_length: 14
cdr3_aa: CASSTRTSEAELFF

v_call: TRBV27
j_call: TRBJ2-7
cdr3_length: 19
cdr3_aa: CASSLVETLGGQNSYEQYF

v_call: TRBV4-1
j_call: TRBJ2-2
cdr3_length: 15
cdr3_aa: CASSQVWGNTGELFF